The 21 T cell receptor beta chains below were found in one sample sequenced in a study of identifying expanded T cells in peripheral blood. The table came from immunoSEQ multiplex PCR; TCRdb's copy has only in-frame clones and leaves some out. Found here are approximately 83,000 clones, roughly 84% of them singletons; the top ten hold roughly 4.4%. Sequenced material: blood. The receptors derive from a person aged 18-70 years in good health.

CDR3 sequence reads: CASSPGSGGGVYTF. The CDR3, as DNA: TGTGCCAGCAGCCCTGGTTCAGGGGGAGGGGTCTACACCTTC. This chain links TRBV7-9 with TRBJ1-2; 7 positions agree with TRBD1. Trimming took 5 bases from V and 10 from J; bases not matched to a gene: 13. Germline V gene lookup returns CDR1 SEHNR and CDR2 FQNEAQ (reference sequence). This CDR3 is 14 amino acids long.

As to this clone: The germline gene is not matched at one end of the junction; a read error may be the cause. The V call is TRBV6-5, the J call TRBJ2-7, with TRBD1 matching 9 bases. Germline CDR1 reads MNHEY; CDR2 reads SVGAGI. This CDR3 contains 16 residues. The CDR3 nucleotides are TGTGCCAGCAGTCACTCCGGGACAGGGCCCTTGTACGAGCAGTACTTC. Protein sequence: CASSHSGTGPLYEQYF.

The V gene is TRBV6-1, the J gene TRBJ2-7; unclear D gene. The V and J ends lost 8 bases and 2 bases respectively, with 16 bases between them. The CDR3 totals 14 residues. Looked up from germline, CDR1 is MNHNS and CDR2 is SASEGT. CDR3 region: CASCPQSGTYEQYF. CDR3 nucleotide sequence: TGTGCCAGCTGCCCTCAGAGTGGGACCTACGAGCAGTACTTC.

This chain uses TRBV27 with TRBJ1-1; unclear D gene. Trimming shortened V by 4 bases and J by 4 bases, and 10 bases separated the two germline ends. Per germline, CDR1 MNHEY and CDR2 SMNVEV (reference sequence). The CDR3 is 13 residues long. CDR3 bases: TGTGCCAGCAGTTACATCGCCCTCACTGAAGCTTTCTTT. This translates into CASSYIALTEAFF.

For the CDR3, the DNA is TGCGCCAGCAGCTATGCAGGGGATTTTAATGAAAAACTGTTTTTT. Its translation is CASSYAGDFNEKLFF. This rearrangement joins TRBV5-1 to TRBJ1-4, with a possible D match to TRBD1 (6 bases). The CDR3 extends over 15 amino acids. From germline, CDR1 is SGHRS and CDR2 YFSETQ. V was trimmed by 3 bases and J by 4 bases, leaving 13 bases between them.

This clone was recorded once. The chain recombines TRBV13 with TRBJ1-2; 8 bases match TRBD1. The CDR3 has 18 amino acids. The V and J ends lost 5 bases and 7 bases, in that order; junction bases with no gene match: 21. The germline V gene has CDR1 PRHDT and CDR2 FYEKMQ (reference sequence). The CDR3 DNA follows: TGTGCCAGCAGCCCGCCCAGGGGGACAGGTCCCTCGCGGGGTGGCTACACCTTC. Residues: CASSPPRGTGPSRGGYTF.

The CDR3 protein is CASSLARGPNTEAFF. The CDR3, as DNA: TGTGCCAGCAGCTTAGCGCGGGGGCCTAACACTGAAGCTTTCTTT. The J gene is TRBJ1-1, the V gene TRBV7-2; D is perhaps TRBD1 (6 bases). Germline CDR1 is SGHTA and CDR2 is FQGNSA. V lost 0 bases, J lost 2 bases, and 10 bases lay in between. CDR3 length equals 15 residues.

The V call is TRBV29-1, the J call TRBJ1-2; TRBD1 aligns across 8 bases. V shed 5 bases and J 3 bases; nucleotides not matched to a gene: 5. CDR3 length: 13 residues. CDR1 and CDR2 from the germline V gene are SQVTM and ANQGSEA. The CDR3 region has the DNA TGCAGCGTTACGCAGACAGGGGACTATGGCTACACCTTC. As protein: CSVTQTGDYGYTF.

The rearrangement joins TRBV30 to TRBJ2-7; a weak D match, TRBD2 (7 bases). The CDR3 is made up of 13 amino acids. Germline V gene sequence: CDR1 GTSNPN, CDR2 SVGIG (reference sequence). V was cut by 1 base and J by 8 bases, with 15 bases left in between. This chain's CDR3 is CAWSAGGPRQQYF. The CDR3 bases are TGTGCCTGGAGTGCCGGGGGGCCCCGCCAGCAGTACTTC.

This chain uses TRBV6-5 with TRBJ2-5, with TRBD1 as a possible D gene (5 bases). The length of the CDR3 is 13 residues. V was trimmed by 2 bases and J by 5 bases, leaving 9 bases between them. Germline values: CDR1 MNHEY, CDR2 SVGAGI. Written as DNA, the CDR3 is TGTGCCAGCAGTTACATGAAGGGGGAGACCCAGTACTTC. Protein product: CASSYMKGETQYF.

V and J are TRBV30 and TRBJ1-5; TRBD1 matches 7 bases. Trimming cost V 5 bases and J 5 bases; bases outside gene matches: 12. This CDR3 region has 15 residues. Germline V lookup: CDR1 GTSNPN, CDR2 SVGIG (reference sequence). The CDR3 sequence: CAWDSGDSRYQPQHF. The CDR3 DNA reads as TGTGCCTGGGACTCGGGGGACAGCCGGTATCAGCCCCAGCATTTT.

The CDR3, as DNA: TGTGCCAGTAGCCACCGGGCGGTATCCTACGAGCAGTACTTC. Translated: CASSHRAVSYEQYF. The genes are TRBV19 and TRBJ2-7; D is unresolved. Germline CDR1 and CDR2: LNHDA and SQIVND (reference sequence). Trimming removed 6 bases from V and 1 base from J, with 13 bases in between. There are 14 residues in the CDR3.

In nucleotides, the CDR3 is TGTGCCAGCAGCTTGAGAGGGGAACACTATGGCTACACCTTC. This translates into CASSLRGEHYGYTF. J is TRBJ1-2 and V is TRBV5-8; tentatively, D is TRBD1 (5 bases). The CDR3 sequence is 14 residues long. The germline gives CDR1 SGHTS, CDR2 YDEGEE. Trimming removed 1 base from V and 3 bases from J, with 10 bases in between.

The chain couples TRBV18 to TRBJ1-3; 8 nucleotides align to TRBD1. The ends lost 3 bases at V and 3 bases at J; junction bases unmatched: 13. This CDR3 is built from 18 residues. CDR1 KGHSH and CDR2 LQKENI come from the germline V gene. CDR3 amino acids: CASSPIQGALGYGNTIYF. The CDR3 region has the DNA TGTGCCAGCTCACCGATCCAGGGGGCGCTGGGATATGGAAACACCATATATTTT.

The chain employs TRBV7-2 and TRBJ1-6, with 8 bases lining up with TRBD1. This CDR3 contains 15 residues. Germline V gene data show CDR1 as SGHTA and CDR2 as FQGNSA. V lost 3 bases, J lost 7 bases, and 5 bases stayed unmatched. The CDR3 protein is CASSFQGAVNSPLHF. CDR3 coding DNA: TGTGCCAGCAGCTTTCAGGGGGCGGTGAATTCACCCCTCCACTTT.

The chain joins TRBV5-6 to TRBJ1-2, with unresolved D. CDR1 SGHDT and CDR2 YYEEEE come from the germline V gene. CDR3 size: 16 residues. Between the trimmed V and J ends, which lost 7 bases and 1 base, there was a span of 20 bases. In DNA, the CDR3 is TGTGCCAGCGGCACCTATACACAGCGCGTTAACTATGGCTACACCTTC. Its protein is CASGTYTQRVNYGYTF.

The chain couples TRBV28 to TRBJ2-5, with 13 bases fitting TRBD2. Germline CDR1 reads MDHEN; CDR2 reads SYDVKM. J was trimmed by 0 bases and V by 3 bases; bases with no gene match: 13. This CDR3 is built from 20 residues. The CDR3 region is CASSFGRFGLAGAYQETQYF. Here the CDR3 DNA reads TGTGCCAGCAGTTTTGGTCGATTTGGACTAGCGGGGGCGTACCAAGAGACCCAGTACTTC.

This sequence joins TRBV9 and TRBJ2-2; D remains ambiguous. Germline V CDR1 and CDR2: SGDLS, YYNGEE. Trimming took 0 bases from V and 7 from J, leaving 13 bases between them. The CDR3 has 15 amino acids. The CDR3 DNA reads as TGTGCCAGCAGCGTAGCTCCTACAGAAGGCGGGGAGCTGTTTTTT. Its translation is CASSVAPTEGGELFF. The whole variable domain, remainder taken from reference TRBV9 and TRBJ2-2, is DSGVTQTPKHLITATGQRVTLRCSPRSGDLSVYWYQQSLDQGLQFLIQYYNGEERAKGNILERFSAQQFPDLHSELNLSSLELGDSALYFCASSVAPTEGGELFFGEGSRLTVL.

The DNA for the CDR3 is TGTGCCAGCAGCTTTGCCCGGGTCTCGAACCGGGGGGGGGAGCTGTTTTTT. Its translation: CASSFARVSNRGGELFF. This sequence joins TRBV7-2 and TRBJ2-2; a possible D gene is TRBD2 (6 bases). Germline CDR1 reads SGHTA; CDR2 reads FQGNSA. The V gene lost 3 bases and the J gene lost 8 bases, with 22 bases spanning the gap. The CDR3 runs 17 residues.

CDR3 sequence (DNA): TGTGCCAGCACCGAGCCAGGGGGCGCGGGTACTGAAGCTTTCTTT. Its translation is CASTEPGGAGTEAFF. The chain uses TRBV2 and TRBJ1-1; 8 positions match TRBD1. The CDR3 covers 15 residues. Germline CDR1 SNHLY, CDR2 FYNNEI. With V trimmed by 7 bases and J by 5 bases, 12 bases remained unmatched.

This sequence joins TRBV15 and TRBJ2-7; 7 nucleotides align to TRBD2. The CDR3 length is 17 residues. The germline CDR1 and CDR2 sequences are LNHNV and YYDKDF (reference sequence). The junction had 9 bases not matched to a gene; V was cut back by 0 bases and J by 1 base. The DNA for the CDR3 is TGTGCCACCAGCAGAGATCCCCTGGGAGGGGAATCCTACGAGCAGTACTTC. Translation gives CATSRDPLGGESYEQYF.